Sequencing of this T cell receptor beta chain was carried out in a study of blood T cell repertoires in COVID-19. Looking at the study overall: From the United States, Italy and Spain came samples of acute and convalescent COVID-19. Sources were T cells, B-cell-depleted T cells, or PBMCs; the material itself was cDNA or gDNA.

V shed 5 bases and J shed 7 bases, with 12 bases lying between them. Germline lookup yields CDR1 SGHAT and CDR2 FQNNGV. The length of the CDR3 is 13 residues. Methods used by the authors: Amplification of reference gene primers was used by the study to estimate nucleated cell counts. Clones were read by immunoSEQ multiplex PCR, and TCRdb kept only the in-frame ones, dropping some. V and J calls and clone size are those listed in that table; D and trimming were worked out from the DNA. The repertoire has under 75,000 clones, roughly 79% of them found once; the top ten carry 6.3%. Sequencing input: peripheral blood. The V and J genes are TRBV11-2 and TRBJ1-5; D gene uncertain. This TCR came from a woman aged 55-70 years with acute or convalescent COVID-19. The CDR3 protein is CASSPGREQPQHF. The CDR3 DNA follows: TGTGCCAGCAGCCCTGGGAGGGAGCAGCCCCAGCATTTT.